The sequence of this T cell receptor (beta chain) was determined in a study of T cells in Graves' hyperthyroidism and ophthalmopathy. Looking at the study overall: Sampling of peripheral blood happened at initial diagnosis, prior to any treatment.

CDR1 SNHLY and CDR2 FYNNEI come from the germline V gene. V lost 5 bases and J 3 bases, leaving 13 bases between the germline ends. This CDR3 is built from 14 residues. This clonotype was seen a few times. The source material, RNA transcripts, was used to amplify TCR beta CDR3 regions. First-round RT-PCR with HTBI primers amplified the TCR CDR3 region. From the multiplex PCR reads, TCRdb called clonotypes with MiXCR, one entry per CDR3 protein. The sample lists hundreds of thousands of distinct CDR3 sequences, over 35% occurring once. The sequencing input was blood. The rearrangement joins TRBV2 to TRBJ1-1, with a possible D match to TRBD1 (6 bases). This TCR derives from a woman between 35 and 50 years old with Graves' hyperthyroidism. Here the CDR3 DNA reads TGTGCCAGCAGTCCTGCTGACAGGTACACTGAAGCTTTCTTT. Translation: CASSPADRYTEAFF.